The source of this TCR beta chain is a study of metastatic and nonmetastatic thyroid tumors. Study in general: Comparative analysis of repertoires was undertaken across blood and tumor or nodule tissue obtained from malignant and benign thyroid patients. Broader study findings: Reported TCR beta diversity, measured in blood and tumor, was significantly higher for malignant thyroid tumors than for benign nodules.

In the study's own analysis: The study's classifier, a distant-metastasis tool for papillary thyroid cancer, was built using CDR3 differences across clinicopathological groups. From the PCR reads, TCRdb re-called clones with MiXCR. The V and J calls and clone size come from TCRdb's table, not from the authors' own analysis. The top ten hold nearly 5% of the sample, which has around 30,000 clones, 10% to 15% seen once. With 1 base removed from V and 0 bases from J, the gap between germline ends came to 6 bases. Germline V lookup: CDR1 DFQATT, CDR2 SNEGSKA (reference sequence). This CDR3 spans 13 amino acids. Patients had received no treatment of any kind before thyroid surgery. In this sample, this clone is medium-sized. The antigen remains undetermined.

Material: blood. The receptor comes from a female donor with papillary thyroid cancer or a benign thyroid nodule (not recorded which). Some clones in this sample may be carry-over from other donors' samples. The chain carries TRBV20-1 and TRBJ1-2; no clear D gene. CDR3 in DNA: TGCAGTGCTAGAGGGCCTTCTAACTATGGCTACACCTTC. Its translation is CSARGPSNYGYTF.